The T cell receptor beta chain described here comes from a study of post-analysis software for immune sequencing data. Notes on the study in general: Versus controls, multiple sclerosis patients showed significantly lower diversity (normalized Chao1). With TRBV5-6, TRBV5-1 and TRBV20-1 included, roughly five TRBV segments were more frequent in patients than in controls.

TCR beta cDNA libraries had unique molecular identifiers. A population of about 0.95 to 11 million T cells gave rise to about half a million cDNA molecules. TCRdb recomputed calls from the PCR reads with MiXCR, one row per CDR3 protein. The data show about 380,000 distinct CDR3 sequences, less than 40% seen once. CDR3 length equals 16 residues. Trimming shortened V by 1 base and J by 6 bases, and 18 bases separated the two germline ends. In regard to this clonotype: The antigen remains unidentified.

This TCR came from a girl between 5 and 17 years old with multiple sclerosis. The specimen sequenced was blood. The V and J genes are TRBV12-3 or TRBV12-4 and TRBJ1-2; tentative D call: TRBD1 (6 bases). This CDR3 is CASSLEHTGWANGYTF. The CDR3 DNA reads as TGTGCCAGCAGTTTAGAACATACAGGGTGGGCGAATGGCTACACCTTC.